This T cell receptor beta chain was observed in a study of OX40 agonist ivuxolimab in advanced cancers. The ends lost 2 bases at V and 5 bases at J; junction bases unmatched: 6. Germline CDR1 MNHEY, CDR2 SVGAGI. The length of the CDR3 is 14 residues. Assay used: immunoSEQ multiplex PCR; TCRdb lists only in-frame clones, some missing. The table records around 22,000 clones, about 88% of them present only once. Patients had blood sampled at baseline and again on cycle 4 day 1 and cycle 7 day 1. The sequence was collected from an adult with an advanced solid tumor such as melanoma, head and neck, liver or kidney cancer. The V call is TRBV6-5, the J call TRBJ2-7; 7 bases are a match to TRBD2. Sequenced material: CD4+ or CD8+ T cells sorted from blood, taken in a trial of the OX40 agonist ivuxolimab. For the CDR3, the DNA is TGTGCCAGCAGTTACGCGGGAGTCTACGACGAGCAGTACTTC. Its translation: CASSYAGVYDEQYF.